A single sample gave rise to the 5 T cell receptor beta chains below, sequenced in a study of T cell changes during pregnancy in multiple sclerosis. TCRdb keeps only in-frame clones here, not all; method: immunoSEQ multiplex PCR. The data hold 76,000 or so clones, with approximately 92% observed a single time. The source was peripheral blood, collected in the second trimester of pregnancy. These receptors were taken from a female donor in good health, enrolled as a control in a pregnancy study.

V gene TRBV4-3 combines with J gene TRBJ2-1; 11 bases agree with TRBD2. Germline V gene sequence: CDR1 LGHNA, CDR2 YSLEER. The trim removed 1 base at V and 5 bases at J, leaving 4 bases unmatched. The CDR3 extends over 16 amino acids. The CDR3 reads CASSQGRLAGHNEQFF. The CDR3 DNA follows: TGCGCCAGCAGCCAAGGGAGACTAGCGGGACACAATGAGCAGTTCTTC.

This chain uses TRBV19 with TRBJ2-1; possible D gene TRBD1, 6 bases. V was pared by 4 bases and J by 10 bases, with 17 bases between. Germline lookup yields CDR1 LNHDA and CDR2 SQIVND (reference sequence). This CDR3 comprises 14 residues. The CDR3 DNA reads as TGTGCCAGTAGTAAGACCGGGACAAAGTTAGAGCAGTTCTTC. It encodes CASSKTGTKLEQFF.

The rearrangement links TRBV9 to TRBJ1-2; possible D gene TRBD1, 5 bases. Trimming cost V 4 bases and J 3 bases, with 16 bases left between them. This CDR3 contains 15 residues. Germline V gene sequence: CDR1 SGDLS, CDR2 YYNGEE. CDR3 DNA sequence: TGTGCCAGCAGCCCCTCCCAGGCAGGGTACTATGGCTACACCTTC. Encoded protein: CASSPSQAGYYGYTF.

The genes are TRBV14 and TRBJ2-7; 8 positions match TRBD1. Germline V CDR1 and CDR2: SGHDN, FVKESK. Trimming took 3 bases from V and 4 from J; bases not matched to a gene: 5. The CDR3 consists of 14 residues. CDR3 sequence: CASSQGTGVYEQYF. CDR3 nucleotides: TGTGCCAGCAGCCAGGGGACAGGAGTTTACGAGCAGTACTTC.

The chain couples TRBV19 to TRBJ1-3; TRBD1 is a possible D gene (6 bases). V lost 10 bases and J lost 4, with 14 bases in between. The CDR3 has 13 amino acids. The germline CDR1 and CDR2 sequences are LNHDA and SQIVND (reference sequence). This chain's CDR3 is CATQTTGGNTIYF. The CDR3 bases are TGTGCCACTCAGACGACAGGCGGAAACACCATATATTTT.